This TCR beta chain was identified in a study of T cell changes during pregnancy in multiple sclerosis. CDR1 KGHSH and CDR2 LQKENI come from the germline V gene. Trimming left V 5 bases short and J 4 bases short, with 15 bases between. The CDR3 totals 15 residues. Repertoires were generated with immunoSEQ multiplex PCR, while TCRdb's copy carries only in-frame clones and drops some. The profile covers tens of thousands of clones, with roughly 93% appearing a single time and roughly 0.35% taken by the ten largest. This clonotype was obtained from a female donor with multiple sclerosis, enrolled in a pregnancy study. This chain joins TRBV18 and TRBJ1-3; maybe TRBD1 (5 bases). Sequencing was performed on CD4+ T cells from peripheral blood mononuclear cells, taken after pregnancy. DNA of the CDR3: TGTGCCAGCTCATCCCCCTGGGGCTTAGGAAACACCATATATTTT. It yields the protein CASSSPWGLGNTIYF.